This T cell receptor (beta chain) was documented in a study of cytomegalovirus exposure and HLA in healthy donors. Study-level background: Assignment to the Caucasian-associated ancestry cluster applied to more than 75% of the approximately 390 genotyped donors. Study-level findings and limits: With DRB1 most and HLA-C fewest, TCR association rates differed between HLA loci in a later analysis. Analysis was carried out at a later point, and it linked a missense DCLRE1C variant to TCR beta V- and J-gene trimming. Later, an analysis found that common viral pathogens appeared to be linked with several of the most significant clusters.

It was with 60 Vbeta and 13 Jbeta primers that the PCR ran. Data came from immunoSEQ multiplex PCR; TCRdb stores just in-frame clones and leaves some out. The repertoire includes around 140,000 clones, 65% to 80% of them detected once, and about 13% sits in the top ten. Germline V gene sequence: CDR1 SGHNT, CDR2 YYREEE (reference sequence). The CDR3 is 16 amino acids. Turning to this clone: What it binds is not known. One end of the junction does not line up with germline, which may come from a read error. The same CDR3 arises from other DNA sequences in this sample as well.

This TCR derives from a man aged 40-55 years in good health and CMV-seropositive. Sequenced material: PBMCs. The V call is TRBV5-4, the J call TRBJ2-3, with D perhaps matching TRBD2 (6 bases). The DNA for the CDR3 is TGTGCCAGCAGCCTCCCCGGATCGGGAGCTAAAGATACACAGTATTTT. This sequence encodes CASSLPGSGAKDTQYF.